This TCR beta chain comes out of a study of blood T cell repertoires in COVID-19. CDR1 and CDR2 from the germline V gene are MNHNS and SASEGT. The CDR3 is made up of 15 amino acids. Between the trimmed V and J ends, which lost 3 bases and 1 base, there was a span of 12 bases. The assay was immunoSEQ multiplex PCR, and TCRdb's table has in-frame clones only and misses some. The sample has under 140,000 clones; 70% to 90% are singletons. This clone was counted a single time. V and J are TRBV6-1 and TRBJ1-1; no reliable D call. Sequencing was performed on peripheral blood. The TCR sequence derives from a human donor in a cohort sampled during active COVID-19. CDR3 sequence (DNA): TGTGCCAGCAGTGACCAGCCTACAGCGAACACTGAAGCTTTCTTT. It is translated as CASSDQPTANTEAFF.